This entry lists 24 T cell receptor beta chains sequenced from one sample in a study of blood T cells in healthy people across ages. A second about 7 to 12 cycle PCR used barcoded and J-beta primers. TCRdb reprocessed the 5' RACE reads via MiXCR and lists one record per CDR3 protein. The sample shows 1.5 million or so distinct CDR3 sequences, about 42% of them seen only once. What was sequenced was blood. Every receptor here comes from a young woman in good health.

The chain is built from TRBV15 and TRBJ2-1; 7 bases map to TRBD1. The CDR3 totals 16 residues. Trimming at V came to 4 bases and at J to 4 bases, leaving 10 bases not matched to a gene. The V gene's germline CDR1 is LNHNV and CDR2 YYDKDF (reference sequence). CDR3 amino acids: CATSTMTGTVYNEQFF. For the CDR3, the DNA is TGTGCCACCAGCACGATGACCGGGACAGTATACAATGAGCAGTTCTTC.

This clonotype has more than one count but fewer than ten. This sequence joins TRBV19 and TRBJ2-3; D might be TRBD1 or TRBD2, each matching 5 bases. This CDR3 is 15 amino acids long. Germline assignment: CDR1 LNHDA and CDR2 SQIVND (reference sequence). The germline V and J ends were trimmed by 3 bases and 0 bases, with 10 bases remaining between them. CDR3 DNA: TGTGCCAGTAGTATGGTGGGGGTAAGCACAGATACGCAGTATTTT. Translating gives CASSMVGVSTDTQYF. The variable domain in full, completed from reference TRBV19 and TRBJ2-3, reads DGGITQSPKYLFRKEGQNVTLSCEQNLNHDAMYWYRQDPGQGLRLIYYSQIVNDFQKGDIAEGYSVSREKKESFPLTVTSAQKNPTAFYLCASSMVGVSTDTQYFGPGTRLTVL.

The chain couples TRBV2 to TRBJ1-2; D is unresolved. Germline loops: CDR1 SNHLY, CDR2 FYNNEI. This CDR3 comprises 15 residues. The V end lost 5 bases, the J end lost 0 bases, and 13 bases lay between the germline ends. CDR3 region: CASSSPGRANYGYTF. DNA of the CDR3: TGTGCCAGCAGTTCTCCGGGTAGAGCTAACTATGGCTACACCTTC.

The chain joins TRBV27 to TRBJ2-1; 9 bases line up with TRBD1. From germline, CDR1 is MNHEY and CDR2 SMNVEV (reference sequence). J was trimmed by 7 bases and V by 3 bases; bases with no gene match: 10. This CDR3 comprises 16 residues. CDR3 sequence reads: CASSFVAGTGSNEQFF. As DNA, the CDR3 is TGTGCCAGCAGTTTTGTCGCCGGGACAGGGTCTAATGAGCAGTTCTTC.

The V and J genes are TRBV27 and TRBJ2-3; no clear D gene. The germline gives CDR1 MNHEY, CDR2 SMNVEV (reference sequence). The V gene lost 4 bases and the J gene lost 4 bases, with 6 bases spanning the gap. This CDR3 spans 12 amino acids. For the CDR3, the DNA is TGTGCCAGCAGTTCTAGGCCAGATACGCAGTATTTT. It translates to CASSSRPDTQYF.

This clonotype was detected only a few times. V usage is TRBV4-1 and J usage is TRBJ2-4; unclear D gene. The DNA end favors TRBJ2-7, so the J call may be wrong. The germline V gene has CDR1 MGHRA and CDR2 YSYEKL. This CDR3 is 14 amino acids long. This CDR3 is CASSQPSRNYEQYF. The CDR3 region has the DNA TGCGCCAGCAGCCAACCGTCCCGGAACTACGAGCAGTACTTC.

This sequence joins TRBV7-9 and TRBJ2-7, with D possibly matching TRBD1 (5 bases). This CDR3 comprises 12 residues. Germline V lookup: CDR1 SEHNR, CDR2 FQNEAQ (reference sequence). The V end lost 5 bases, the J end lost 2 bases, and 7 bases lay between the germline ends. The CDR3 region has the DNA TGTGCCAGCAGCATACAGGCCTACGAGCAGTACTTC. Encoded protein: CASSIQAYEQYF.

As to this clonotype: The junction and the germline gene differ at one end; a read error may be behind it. CDR3 coding DNA: TGTGCCCGCAGTGAACCGGGCGTAAGAGAGACCCAGTACTTC. As protein: CARSEPGVRETQYF. This chain connects TRBV25-1 to TRBJ2-5; D is undetermined. The germline V gene encodes CDR1 MGHDK and CDR2 SYGVNS. This CDR3 has 14 amino acids.

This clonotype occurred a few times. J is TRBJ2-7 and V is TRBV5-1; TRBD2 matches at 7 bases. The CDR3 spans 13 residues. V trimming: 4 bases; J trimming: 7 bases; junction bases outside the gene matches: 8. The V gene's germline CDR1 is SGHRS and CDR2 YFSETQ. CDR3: CASSPGGYREQYF. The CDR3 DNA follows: TGCGCCAGCAGCCCGGGAGGTTACAGAGAGCAGTACTTC.

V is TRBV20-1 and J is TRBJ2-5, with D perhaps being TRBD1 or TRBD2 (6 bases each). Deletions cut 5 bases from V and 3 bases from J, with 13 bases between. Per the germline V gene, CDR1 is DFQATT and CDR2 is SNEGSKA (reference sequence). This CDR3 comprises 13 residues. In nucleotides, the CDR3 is TGCAGTGCTGCCCCCGGGGGCAAAGAGACCCAGTACTTC. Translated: CSAAPGGKETQYF.

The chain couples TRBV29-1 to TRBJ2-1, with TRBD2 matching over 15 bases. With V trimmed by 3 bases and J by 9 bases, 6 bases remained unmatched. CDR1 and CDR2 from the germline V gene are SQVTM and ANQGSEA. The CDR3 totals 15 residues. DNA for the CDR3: TGCAGCGTTGACAGGACTAGCGGGGGGGCGGGTGAGCAGTTCTTC. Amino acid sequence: CSVDRTSGGAGEQFF.

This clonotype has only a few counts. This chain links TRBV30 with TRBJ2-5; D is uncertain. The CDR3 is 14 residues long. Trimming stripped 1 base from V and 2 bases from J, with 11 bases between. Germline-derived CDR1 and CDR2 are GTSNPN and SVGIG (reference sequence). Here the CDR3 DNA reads TGTGCCTGGAGTGAGGGCAGGCAGCAAGAGACCCAGTACTTC. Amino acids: CAWSEGRQQETQYF.

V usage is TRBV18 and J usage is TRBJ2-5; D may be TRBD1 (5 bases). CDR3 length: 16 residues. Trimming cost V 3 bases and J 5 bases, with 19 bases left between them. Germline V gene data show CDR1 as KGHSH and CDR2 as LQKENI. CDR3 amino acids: CASSPLTREFGETQYF. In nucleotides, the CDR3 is TGTGCCAGCTCACCCCTTACCAGGGAATTCGGCGAGACCCAGTACTTC.

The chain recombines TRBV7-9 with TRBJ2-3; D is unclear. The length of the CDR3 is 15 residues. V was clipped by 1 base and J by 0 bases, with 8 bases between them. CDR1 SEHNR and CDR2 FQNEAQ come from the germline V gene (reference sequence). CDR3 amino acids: CASSLGRHSTDTQYF. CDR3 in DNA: TGTGCCAGCAGCTTAGGAAGACATAGCACAGATACGCAGTATTTT.

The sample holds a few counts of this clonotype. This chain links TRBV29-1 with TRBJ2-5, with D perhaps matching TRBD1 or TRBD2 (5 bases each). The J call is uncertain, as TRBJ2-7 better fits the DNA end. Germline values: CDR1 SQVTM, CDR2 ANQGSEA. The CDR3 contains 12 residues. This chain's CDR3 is CSVGSVGTEQYF. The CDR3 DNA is TGCAGCGTTGGTTCGGTGGGGACCGAGCAGTACTTC.

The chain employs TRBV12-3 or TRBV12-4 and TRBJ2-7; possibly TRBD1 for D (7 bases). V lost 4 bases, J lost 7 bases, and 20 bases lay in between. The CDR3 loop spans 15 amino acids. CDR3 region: CASSSRDSNYNEQYF. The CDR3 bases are TGTGCCAGCAGTTCGCGGGACAGCAACTACAATGAGCAGTACTTC.

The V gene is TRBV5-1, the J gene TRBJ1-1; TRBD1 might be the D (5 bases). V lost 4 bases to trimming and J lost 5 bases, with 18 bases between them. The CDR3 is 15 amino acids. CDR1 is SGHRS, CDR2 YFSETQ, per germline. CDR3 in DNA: TGCGCCAGCAGCCCGGGGGGAGGAGAAGGAACTGAAGCTTTCTTT. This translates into CASSPGGGEGTEAFF. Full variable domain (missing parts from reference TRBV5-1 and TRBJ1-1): KAGVTQTPRYLIKTRGQQVTLSCSPISGHRSVSWYQQTPGQGLQFLFEYFSETQRNKGNFPGRFSGRQFSNSRSEMNVSTLELGDSALYLCASSPGGGEGTEAFFGQGTRLTVV.

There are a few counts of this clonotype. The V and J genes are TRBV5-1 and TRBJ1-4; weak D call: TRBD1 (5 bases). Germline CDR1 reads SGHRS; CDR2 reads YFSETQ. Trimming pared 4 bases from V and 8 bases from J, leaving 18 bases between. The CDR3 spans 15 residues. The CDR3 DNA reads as TGCGCCAGCAGCGACCAGGGAGGCAATGGCGAAAAACTGTTTTTT. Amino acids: CASSDQGGNGEKLFF.

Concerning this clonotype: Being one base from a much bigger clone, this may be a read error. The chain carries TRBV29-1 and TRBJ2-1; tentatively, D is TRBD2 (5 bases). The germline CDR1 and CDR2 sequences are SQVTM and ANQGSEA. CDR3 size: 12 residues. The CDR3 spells CNSWGLEAEQFF. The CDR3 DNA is TGCAACTCCTGGGGATTGGAGGCTGAGCAGTTCTTC.

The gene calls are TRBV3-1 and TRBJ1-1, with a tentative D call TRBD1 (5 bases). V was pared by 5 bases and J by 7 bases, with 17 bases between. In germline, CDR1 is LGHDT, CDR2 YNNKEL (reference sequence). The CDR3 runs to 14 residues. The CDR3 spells CASSTGGTTIEAFF. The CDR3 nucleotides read TGTGCCAGCAGCACCGGGGGGACGACTATTGAAGCTTTCTTT.

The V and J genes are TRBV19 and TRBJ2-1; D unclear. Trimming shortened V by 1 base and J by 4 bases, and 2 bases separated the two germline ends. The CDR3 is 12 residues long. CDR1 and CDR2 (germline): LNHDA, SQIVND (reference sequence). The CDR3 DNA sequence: TGTGCCAGTAGTATAGTTTACAATGAGCAGTTCTTC. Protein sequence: CASSIVYNEQFF.

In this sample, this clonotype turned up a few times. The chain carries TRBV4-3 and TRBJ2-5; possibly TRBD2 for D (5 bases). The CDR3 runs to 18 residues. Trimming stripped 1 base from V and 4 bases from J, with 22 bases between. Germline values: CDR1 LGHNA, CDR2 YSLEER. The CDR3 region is CASSQAWTVRRVGETQYF. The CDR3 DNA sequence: TGCGCCAGCAGCCAAGCGTGGACGGTCAGGCGGGTCGGAGAGACCCAGTACTTC.

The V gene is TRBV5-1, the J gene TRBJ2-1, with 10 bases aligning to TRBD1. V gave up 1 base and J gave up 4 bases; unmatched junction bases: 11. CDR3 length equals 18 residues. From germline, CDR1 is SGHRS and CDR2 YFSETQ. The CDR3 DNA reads TGCGCCAGCAGCTTGAGGGGCGGGACAGGGGCCTCGTACAATGAGCAGTTCTTC. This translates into CASSLRGGTGASYNEQFF.

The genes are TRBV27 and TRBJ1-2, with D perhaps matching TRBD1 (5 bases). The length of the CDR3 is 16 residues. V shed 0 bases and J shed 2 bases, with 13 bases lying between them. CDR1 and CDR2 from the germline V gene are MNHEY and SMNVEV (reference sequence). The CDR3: CASSLSGPPANYGYTF. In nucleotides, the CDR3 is TGTGCCAGCAGTTTATCGGGACCCCCGGCCAACTATGGCTACACCTTC.